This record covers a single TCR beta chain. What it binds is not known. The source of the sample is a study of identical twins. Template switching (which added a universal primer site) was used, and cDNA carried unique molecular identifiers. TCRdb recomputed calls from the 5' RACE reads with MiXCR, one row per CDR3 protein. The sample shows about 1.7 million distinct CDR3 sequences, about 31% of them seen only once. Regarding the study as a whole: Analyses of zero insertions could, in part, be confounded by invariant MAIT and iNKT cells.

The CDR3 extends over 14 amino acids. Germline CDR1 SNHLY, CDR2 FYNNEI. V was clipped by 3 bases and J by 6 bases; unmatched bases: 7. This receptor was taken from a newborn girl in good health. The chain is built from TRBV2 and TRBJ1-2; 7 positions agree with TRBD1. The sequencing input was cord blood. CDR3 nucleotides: TGTGCCAGCAGTGACCTGGGACAGATCCATGGCTACACCTTC. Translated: CASSDLGQIHGYTF.